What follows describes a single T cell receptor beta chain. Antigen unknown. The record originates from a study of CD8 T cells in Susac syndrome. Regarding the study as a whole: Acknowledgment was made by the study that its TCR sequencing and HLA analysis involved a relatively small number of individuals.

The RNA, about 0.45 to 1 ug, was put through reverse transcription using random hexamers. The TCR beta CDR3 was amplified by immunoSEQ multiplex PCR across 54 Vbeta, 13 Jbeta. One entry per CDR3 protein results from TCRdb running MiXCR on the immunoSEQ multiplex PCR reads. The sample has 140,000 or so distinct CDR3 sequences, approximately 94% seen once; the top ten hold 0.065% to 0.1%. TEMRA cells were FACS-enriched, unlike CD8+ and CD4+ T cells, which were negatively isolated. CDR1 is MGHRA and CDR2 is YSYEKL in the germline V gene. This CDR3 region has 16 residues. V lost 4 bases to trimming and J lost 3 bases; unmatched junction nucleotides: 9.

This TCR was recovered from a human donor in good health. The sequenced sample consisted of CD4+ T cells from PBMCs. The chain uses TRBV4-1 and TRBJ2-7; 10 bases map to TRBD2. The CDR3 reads CASSPLGLATRYEQYF. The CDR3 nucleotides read TGCGCCAGCAGCCCCCTGGGACTAGCGACCCGCTACGAGCAGTACTTC.